The T cell receptor (beta chain) described here comes from a study of cytomegalovirus exposure and HLA in healthy donors. Comments on this clone: Its matching antigen is unknown.

Study-wide results and limits: Prediction of most subjects' HLA-A and HLA-B alleles by TCR beta sequences was reportedly accurate.

Trimming left V 3 bases short and J 4 bases short, with 15 bases between. This CDR3 is built from 15 residues. The germline V gene encodes CDR1 LNHDA and CDR2 SQIVND (reference sequence). The PCR ran on 60 Vbeta and 13 Jbeta primers. As originally analysed: In a later analysis, of 70 million to 85 million unique beta chains, about 11 million appeared in at least two donors. Assay used: immunoSEQ multiplex PCR; TCRdb lists only in-frame clones, some missing. That table supplies the V and J calls and clone size; D and trimming were determined from the DNA. Of under 150,000 clones detected, 60% to 85% appear once; the ten largest clones hold less than 1.5%.

This TCR was recovered from a male donor in good health and CMV-seropositive. Sample: PBMCs. This sequence joins TRBV19 and TRBJ1-2; D may be TRBD1 (5 bases). The CDR3 loop reads CASSITGSALYGYTF. DNA for the CDR3: TGTGCCAGTAGTATCACAGGTTCCGCCCTCTATGGCTACACCTTC.